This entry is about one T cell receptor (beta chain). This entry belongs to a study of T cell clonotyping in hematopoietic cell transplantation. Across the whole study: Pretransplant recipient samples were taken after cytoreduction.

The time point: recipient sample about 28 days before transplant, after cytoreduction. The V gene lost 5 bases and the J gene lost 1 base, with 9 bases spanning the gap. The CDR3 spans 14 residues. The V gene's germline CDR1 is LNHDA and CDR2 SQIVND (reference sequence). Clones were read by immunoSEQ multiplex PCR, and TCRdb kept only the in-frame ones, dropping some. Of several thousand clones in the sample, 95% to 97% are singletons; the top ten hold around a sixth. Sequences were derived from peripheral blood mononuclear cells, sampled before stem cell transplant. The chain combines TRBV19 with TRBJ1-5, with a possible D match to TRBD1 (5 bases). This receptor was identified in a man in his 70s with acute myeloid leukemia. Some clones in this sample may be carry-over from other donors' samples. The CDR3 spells CASSEQASNQPQHF. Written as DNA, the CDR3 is TGTGCCAGTAGTGAACAGGCAAGCAATCAGCCCCAGCATTTT.